Given below is one T cell receptor (beta chain) in context. Its antigen is not identified. TCRbeta library preparation incorporated unique molecular identifiers. TCRdb reprocessed the PCR reads via MiXCR and lists one record per CDR3 protein. The sample contains around 800,000 distinct CDR3 sequences, 15% to 20% of which appear only once. The data originate from a study of T-cell reconstitution after alpha-beta-depleted transplantation in children. Whole-study findings and limits: Expanded graft clones, several hundred of them, were reportedly the source of alpha-beta T cells about two months after transplant.

Sample: PBMCs, mostly from graft donor cells, taken 360 days after TCRalphabeta/CD19-depleted stem cell transplant. This TCR came from a male patient younger than 18 who had a stem cell transplant for acute lymphoblastic leukemia, so the T cells may come from the graft donor.

The CDR3 is CASSPRTSGRPSYEQYF. In DNA, the CDR3 is TGTGCCAGCTCACCGAGGACTAGCGGGAGGCCCTCCTACGAGCAGTACTTC. The chain joins TRBV18 to TRBJ2-7; 14 bases match TRBD2. Germline V gives CDR1 KGHSH, CDR2 LQKENI. J gave up 0 bases and V 3 bases, and 4 bases lay outside the gene matches. This CDR3 is built from 17 residues.